This T cell receptor beta chain was profiled in a study of cytomegalovirus exposure and HLA in healthy donors. The germline V and J ends were trimmed by 1 base and 1 base, with 8 bases remaining between them. CDR3 length: 15 amino acids. Germline-derived CDR1 and CDR2 are SEHNR and FQNEAQ (reference sequence). PCR used 60 Vbeta primers and 13 Jbeta primers. Generated by immunoSEQ multiplex PCR, the TCRdb table keeps only in-frame clones and is missing some. The profile shows approximately 100,000 clones, around three quarters of them singletons. Sequencing used PBMCs. This sequence was found in a human donor in good health. V is TRBV7-9 and J is TRBJ2-4, with D possibly TRBD1 on 6 matching bases. In DNA form, the CDR3 reads TGTGCCAGCAGCTTAGGGGACACGGCCAAAAACATTCAGTACTTC. Protein product: CASSLGDTAKNIQYF.